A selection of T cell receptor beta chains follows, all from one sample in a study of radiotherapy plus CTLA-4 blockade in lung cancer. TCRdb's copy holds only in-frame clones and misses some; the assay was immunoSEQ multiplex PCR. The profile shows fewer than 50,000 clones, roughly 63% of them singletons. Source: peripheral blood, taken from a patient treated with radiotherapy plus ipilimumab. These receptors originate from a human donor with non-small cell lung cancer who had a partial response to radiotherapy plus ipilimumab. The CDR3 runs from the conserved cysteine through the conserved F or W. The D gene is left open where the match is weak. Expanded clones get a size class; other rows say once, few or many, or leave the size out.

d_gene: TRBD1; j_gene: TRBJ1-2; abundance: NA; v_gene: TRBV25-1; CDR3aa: CASTQGESNYGYTF; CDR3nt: TGTGCCAGTACCCAGGGGGAATCGAACTATGGCTACACCTTC
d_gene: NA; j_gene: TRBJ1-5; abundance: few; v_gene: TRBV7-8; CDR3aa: CASSRADNQPQHF; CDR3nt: TGTGCCAGCAGCCGCGCTGACAATCAGCCCCAGCATTTT
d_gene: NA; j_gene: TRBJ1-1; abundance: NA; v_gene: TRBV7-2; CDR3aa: CASSDPGEKAFF; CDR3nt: TGTGCCAGCAGCGATCCCGGGGAAAAAGCTTTCTTT
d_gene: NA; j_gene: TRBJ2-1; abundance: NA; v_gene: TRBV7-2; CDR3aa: CASSARQKISNEQFF; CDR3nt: TGTGCCAGCAGCGCCCGACAAAAAATAAGCAATGAGCAGTTCTTC
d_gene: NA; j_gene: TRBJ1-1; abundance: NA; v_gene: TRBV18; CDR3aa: CASSFTADTEAFF; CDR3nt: TGTGCCAGCTCTTTTACAGCAGACACTGAAGCTTTCTTT
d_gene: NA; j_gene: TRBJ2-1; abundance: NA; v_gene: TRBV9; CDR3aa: CASGRREYNEQFF; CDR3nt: TGTGCCAGCGGAAGGAGGGAGTACAATGAGCAGTTCTTC
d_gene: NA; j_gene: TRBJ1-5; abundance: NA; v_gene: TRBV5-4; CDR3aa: CASSSSGVGNQPQHF; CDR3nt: TGTGCCAGCAGCTCCTCAGGGGTGGGCAATCAGCCCCAGCATTTT
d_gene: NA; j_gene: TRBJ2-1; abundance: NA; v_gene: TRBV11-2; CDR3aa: CASSLRGGGFDEQFF; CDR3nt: TGTGCCAGCAGCTTAAGGGGAGGAGGGTTCGATGAGCAGTTCTTC
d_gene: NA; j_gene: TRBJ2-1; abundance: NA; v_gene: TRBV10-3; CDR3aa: CAISAWGEHEQFF; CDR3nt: TGTGCCATCAGCGCATGGGGGGAACATGAGCAGTTCTTC
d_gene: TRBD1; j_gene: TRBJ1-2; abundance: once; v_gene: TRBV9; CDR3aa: CASSVGQGAPGGYTF; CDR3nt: TGTGCCAGCAGCGTAGGTCAGGGGGCCCCGGGGGGCTACACCTTC
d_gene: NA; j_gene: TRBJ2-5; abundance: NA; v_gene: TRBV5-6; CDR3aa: CASSPLAGNQETQYF; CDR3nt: TGTGCCAGCAGCCCTCTTGCGGGGAACCAAGAGACCCAGTACTTC
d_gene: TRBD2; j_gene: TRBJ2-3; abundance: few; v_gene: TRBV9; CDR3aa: CASTWTSGSTDTQYF; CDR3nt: TGTGCCAGCACTTGGACTAGCGGGAGCACAGATACGCAGTATTTT
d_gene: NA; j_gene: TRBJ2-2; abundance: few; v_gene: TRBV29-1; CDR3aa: CSVERRASGELFF; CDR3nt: TGCAGCGTTGAACGCAGGGCGTCCGGGGAGCTGTTTTTT
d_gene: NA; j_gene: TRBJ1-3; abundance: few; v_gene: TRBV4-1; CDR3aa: CASSQAPRAWTGNTIYF; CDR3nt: TGCGCCAGCAGCCAAGCGCCGCGGGCCTGGACTGGAAACACCATATATTTT
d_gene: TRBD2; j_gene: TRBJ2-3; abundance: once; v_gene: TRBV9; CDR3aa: CASSSSGRTDTQYF; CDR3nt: TGTGCCAGCAGCTCTAGCGGGAGAACAGATACGCAGTATTTT
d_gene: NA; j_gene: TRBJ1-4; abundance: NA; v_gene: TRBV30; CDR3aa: CAWSQTTGSTNEKLFF; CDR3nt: TGTGCCTGGAGCCAAACTACAGGGTCAACTAATGAAAAACTGTTTTTT
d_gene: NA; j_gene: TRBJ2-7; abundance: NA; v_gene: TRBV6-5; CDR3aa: CASSLDTRYEQYF; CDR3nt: TGTGCCAGCAGTCTGGACACCCGCTACGAGCAGTACTTC
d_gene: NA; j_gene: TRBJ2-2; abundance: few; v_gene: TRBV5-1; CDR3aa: CASSLTETNTGELFF; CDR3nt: TGCGCCAGCAGCTTAACAGAGACGAACACCGGGGAGCTGTTTTTT
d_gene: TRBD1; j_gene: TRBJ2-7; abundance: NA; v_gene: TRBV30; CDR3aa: CAWSDRGDEQYF; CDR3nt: TGTGCCTGGAGTGACAGGGGCGACGAGCAGTACTTC
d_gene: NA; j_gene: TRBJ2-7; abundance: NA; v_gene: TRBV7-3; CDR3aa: CASSLVPSSEQYF; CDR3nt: TGTGCCAGCAGCTTAGTCCCATCCAGCGAGCAGTACTTC
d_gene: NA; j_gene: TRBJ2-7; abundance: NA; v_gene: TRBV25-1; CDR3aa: CASSVPGSYEQYF; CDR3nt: TGTGCCAGCAGCGTACCGGGGAGCTACGAGCAGTACTTC
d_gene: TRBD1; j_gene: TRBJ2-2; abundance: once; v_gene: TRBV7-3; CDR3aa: CASKGGPGTGELFF; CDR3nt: TGTGCCAGTAAAGGGGGCCCGGGGACCGGGGAGCTGTTTTTT
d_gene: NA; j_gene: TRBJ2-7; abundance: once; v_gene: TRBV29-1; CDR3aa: CSVDAGSYEQYF; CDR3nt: TGCAGCGTTGATGCCGGTTCCTACGAGCAGTACTTC
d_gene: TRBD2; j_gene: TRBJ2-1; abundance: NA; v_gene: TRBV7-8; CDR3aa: CASRNTFTGTSVLDNEQFF; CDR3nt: TGTGCCAGCAGGAATACATTCACCGGGACTAGCGTTTTGGACAATGAGCAGTTCTTC
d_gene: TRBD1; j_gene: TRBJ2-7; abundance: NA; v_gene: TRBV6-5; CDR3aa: CASSTPTGEYEQYF; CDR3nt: TGTGCCAGCAGTACTCCGACAGGGGAGTACGAGCAGTACTTC
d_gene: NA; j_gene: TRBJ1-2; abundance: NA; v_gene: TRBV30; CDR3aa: CAWQGVDYGYTF; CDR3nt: TGTGCCTGGCAAGGGGTGGACTATGGCTACACCTTC
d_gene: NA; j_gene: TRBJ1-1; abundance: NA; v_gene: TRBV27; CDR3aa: CASRGMLPTNEAFF; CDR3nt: TGTGCCAGCCGGGGGATGCTACCCACCAACGAAGCTTTCTTT
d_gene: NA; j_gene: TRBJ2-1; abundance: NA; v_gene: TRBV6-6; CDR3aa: CASSYSRQARYNEQFF; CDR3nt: TGTGCCAGCAGTTACTCGAGACAGGCTCGATACAATGAGCAGTTCTTC
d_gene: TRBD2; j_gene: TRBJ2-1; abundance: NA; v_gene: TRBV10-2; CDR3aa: CASSEGPRGLAVNEQFF; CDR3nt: TGCGCCAGCAGTGAGGGTCCCCGAGGGCTAGCGGTCAATGAGCAGTTCTTC
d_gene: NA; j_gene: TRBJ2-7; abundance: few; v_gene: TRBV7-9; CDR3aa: CASSLGLSQYEQYF; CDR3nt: TGTGCCAGCAGCTTAGGGCTTAGCCAATACGAGCAGTACTTC
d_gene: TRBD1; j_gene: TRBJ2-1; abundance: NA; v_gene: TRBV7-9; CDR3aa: CASSSTGAVSYNEQFF; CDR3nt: TGTGCCAGCAGCTCGACAGGGGCCGTCTCCTACAATGAGCAGTTCTTC
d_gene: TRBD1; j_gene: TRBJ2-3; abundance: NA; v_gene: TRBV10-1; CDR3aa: CATGQGLTQYF; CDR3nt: TGCGCCACCGGACAGGGATTAACGCAGTATTTT
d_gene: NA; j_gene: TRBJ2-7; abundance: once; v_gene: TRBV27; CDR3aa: CASSPRKFYEQYF; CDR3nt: TGTGCCAGCAGTCCCAGGAAATTCTACGAGCAGTACTTC
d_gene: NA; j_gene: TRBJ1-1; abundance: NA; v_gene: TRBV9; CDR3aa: CASSAVQGSIGEAFF; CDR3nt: TGTGCCAGCAGCGCGGTTCAGGGTTCTATTGGTGAAGCTTTCTTT
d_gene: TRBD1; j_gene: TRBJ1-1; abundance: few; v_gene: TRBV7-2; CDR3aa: CASSLGPGQGVSEAFF; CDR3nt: TGTGCCAGCAGCCTCGGACCGGGACAGGGGGTTTCTGAAGCTTTCTTT
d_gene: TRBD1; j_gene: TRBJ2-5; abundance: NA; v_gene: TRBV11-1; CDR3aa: CASSIDRAGETQYF; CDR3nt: TGTGCCAGCAGCATCGACAGGGCGGGAGAGACCCAGTACTTC
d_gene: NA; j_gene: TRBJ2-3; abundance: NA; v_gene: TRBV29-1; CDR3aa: CSVGGSRDFPTDTQYF; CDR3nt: TGCAGCGTTGGGGGTTCTCGGGACTTTCCCACAGATACGCAGTATTTT
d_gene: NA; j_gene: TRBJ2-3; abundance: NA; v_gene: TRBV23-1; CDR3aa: CASSQPGTPQYF; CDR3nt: TGCGCCAGCAGTCAACCCGGGACTCCGCAGTATTTT
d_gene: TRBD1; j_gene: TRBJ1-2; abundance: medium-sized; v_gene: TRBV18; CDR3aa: CASSPPQGIYGYTF; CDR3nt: TGTGCCAGCTCACCACCACAGGGGATCTATGGCTACACCTTC
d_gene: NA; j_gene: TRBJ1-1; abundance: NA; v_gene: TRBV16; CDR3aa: CASSLPGMNTEAFF; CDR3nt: TGTGCCAGCAGCCTACCAGGGATGAACACTGAAGCTTTCTTT
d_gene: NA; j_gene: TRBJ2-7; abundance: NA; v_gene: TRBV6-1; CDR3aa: CASKKGGDYDEQYF; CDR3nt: TGTGCCAGCAAAAAAGGGGGGGACTACGACGAGCAGTACTTC
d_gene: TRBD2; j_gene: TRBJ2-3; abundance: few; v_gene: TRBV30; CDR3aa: CAWSPGLAGPDTQYF; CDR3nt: TGTGCCTGGAGTCCGGGACTAGCGGGACCAGATACGCAGTATTTT
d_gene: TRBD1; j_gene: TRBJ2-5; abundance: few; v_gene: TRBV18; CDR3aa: CASSAEQGAWETQYF; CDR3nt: TGTGCCAGCTCCGCAGAGCAGGGGGCGTGGGAGACCCAGTACTTC
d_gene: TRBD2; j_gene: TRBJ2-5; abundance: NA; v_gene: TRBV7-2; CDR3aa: CASSLRGGTGGQETQYF; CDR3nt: TGTGCCAGCAGCTTACGGGGGGGAACAGGAGGACAAGAGACCCAGTACTTC
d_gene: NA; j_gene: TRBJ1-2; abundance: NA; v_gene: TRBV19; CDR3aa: CARNTPTGKGCGYTF; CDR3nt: TGTGCCAGGAACACCCCCACAGGTAAGGGCTGCGGCTACACCTTC
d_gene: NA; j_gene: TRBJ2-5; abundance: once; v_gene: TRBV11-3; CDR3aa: CASSFRYQETQYF; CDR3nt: TGTGCCAGCAGCTTCAGGTACCAAGAGACCCAGTACTTC
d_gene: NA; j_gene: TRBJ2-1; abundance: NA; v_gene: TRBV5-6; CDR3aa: CASTPGNNEQFF; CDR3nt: TGTGCCAGCACCCCAGGGAACAATGAGCAGTTCTTC